This T cell receptor beta chain emerged from a study of cytomegalovirus exposure and HLA in healthy donors (dated by TCRdb to 2017 to 2019). For the wider study: An earlier analysis of roughly 500 of the donors reported more than 250 Gb of sequence data and 117 million unique TCR beta sequences from about 179 million T cells. Roughly 320 gigabases of sequencing data and around 85 million unique TCR sequences made up an early release that covered approximately 620 HLA-typed donors. Of the roughly 400 genotyped donors, approximately 80% were placed in the genetic ancestry cluster associated with self-reported Caucasian donors. The study aimed to test whether cataloging public T cell receptors could reveal signatures of past pathogen exposure. The T cell repertoires of around 730 subjects were profiled by immunosequencing and related to cytomegalovirus serostatus. Besides the first cohort of under 700 subjects, a separate validation cohort made up of 120 different subjects was used. To predict cytomegalovirus infection status, the study brought together high-throughput TCR immunosequencing, statistical association of individual TCRs with disease status, and machine learning. A later analysis re-examined previously published TCR beta repertoires from more than 550 donors and added high-resolution HLA genotyping to investigate patterns of TCR occurrence. The later analysis used no new phenotypic data to find candidate immune exposures, relying instead on TCR beta sequences and their occurrence across donors. An earlier analysis of 587 of the donors used high-throughput TCR beta sequencing to judge whether each TCR beta V gene segment behaved as functional or pseudogenic. Donor age, sex, ethnicity and CMV serostatus were collected together with the repertoire data. A later genetic analysis used genome-wide SNP genotypes for about 65% of the 666 donors, treating that subset as a discovery cohort. All discovery cohort repertoires had been generated using a single sequencing platform. Both class I and class II loci were covered by HLA typing, at four-digit resolution. The number of donors typed differed by locus, with roughly 629-640 for A, B, C, DRB1 and DQB1, around 520 for DQA1, 600 to 610 for DPA1, and approximately 470 for DPB1. A handful of DR-DQ haplotypes were treated as single units for association and clustering because of strong linkage in the cohort. On average, about 240,000 unique TCR beta nucleotide sequences were sequenced per donor among more than 350 genotyped donors of the cohort, with 15% to 20% of those sequences being non-productive. General study outcomes and caveats: It was suggested by the authors that the approach could potentially be generalized to other disease states and immunological phenotypes. According to a later analysis, parvovirus B19, influenza, CMV and Epstein-Barr virus appeared linked to several top co-occurrence clusters. An earlier analysis of around 500 of the donors showed that most TCR beta V segments appeared in productive rearrangements either about 90% or about 30% of the time, which broadly matched IMGT annotations. Most TCR sequences were observed very rarely across donors, whereas some public TCRs were present in many individuals. Three of the identified cytomegalovirus-associated TCR beta chains were confirmed in vitro to be specific for cytomegalovirus antigens. Sequencing depth was assumed to be roughly uniform across donors in the presence/absence analyses, though that assumption may not hold. A further reported finding was that TCR beta sequences accurately predicted the HLA-A and HLA-B alleles for most subjects in the first cohort. A later genetic analysis associated a missense DCLRE1C variant with V-gene and J-gene trimming of TCR beta chains, and an independent cohort replicated the association. When HLA alleles, especially DR and DQ, strongly co-occurred, attributing TCR associations to individual alleles was difficult. According to a later analysis, most CMV-associated TCR beta chains appeared to be HLA-restricted, and the HLA associations seemed to be driven largely by CMV exposure. In a later analysis, HLA-associated TCR beta chains showed more clonal expansion and lower generation probabilities than non-associated chains that were equally common. The cohort was sequenced for TCR beta chains only, and without alpha or paired-chain data the features that could be detected were limited. A later analysis found that TCR association rates varied across HLA loci, with DRB1 alleles showing the most associated TCRs and HLA-C alleles the fewest. Because the 87-base-pair reads could not distinguish some IMGT-functional V segments, including TRBV6-2 and TRBV6-3, those segments were excluded. Because HLA typing was missing for some donors at each locus, association tests included only the typed subset. Because counts were too low, seventeen rarely observed V segments, including chromosome 9 orphons, were left out of the earlier analysis of some 640 of the donors. In a later genetic analysis, fewer N-insertions in productive TCRs were reported among donors in an Asian-associated ancestry cluster than the roughly 700-donor mean. The study listed 170 or so TCR beta chains as associated with cytomegalovirus. A cluster of highly shared sequence variants was judged likely to be a technical artifact of the sequencing pipeline. At a false discovery rate of 0.05, a later analysis linked 15,000 to 20,000 TCR beta sequences to specific HLA alleles. Correlated functional status among segregating V segments might reflect linkage disequilibrium, but an unknown experimental factor could not be ruled out. CMV serostatus was the only immune exposure information available for the cohort. The classifier was reported to diagnose cytomegalovirus status with high specificity and sensitivity in both the original cohort and the validation cohort.

In total, over 600 healthy bone marrow donors made up the cohort. At the time of sampling, all cohort members were nominally healthy, though unrecorded immune exposures were likely present. The donor was CMV seronegative and belonged to the group of 320 or so seronegative cohort members. Every donor gave a peripheral blood sample, and the peripheral blood mononuclear cells from that sample were used for TCR beta sequencing. Genomic DNA was extracted from the blood cell samples with the Qiagen DNeasy Blood Extraction Kit. Library preparation was by the immunoSEQ multiplex PCR assay. For the multiplex PCR, a mixture combining 60 forward primers for TCR Vbeta segments and 13 reverse primers for TCR Jbeta segments was used. The CDR3 region of rearranged TCR beta genes was amplified from genomic DNA by a multiplex PCR assay. The Illumina HiSeq System was used to sequence the amplified TCR beta libraries as 87-base-pair reads. Per the source publication's procedure: In a later analysis, tens of millions of unique TCR beta chains were counted across the 650 to 750 repertoires, and roughly 11 million of these chains were shared by at least two donors. A nearest-neighbor algorithm error-corrected the raw reads and collapsed the reads into unique sequences, merging closely related sequences to remove PCR and sequencing errors. CDR3 sequences were aligned to IMGT reference sequences to assign V, D and J gene segments. Each retained sequence needed at least a six-nucleotide match to both a V gene segment and a J gene segment. Rearrangements were called productive when the CDR3 lacked stop codons and stayed in frame with V and J; all others were non-productive. CDR3 was defined by IMGT convention, running from the second conserved V-encoded cysteine to the conserved J-encoded phenylalanine. The earlier analysis of about 620 of the donors excluded sequences that lacked an unambiguous match to a single V gene segment. An earlier analysis of 587 of the donors classified V segments as functional when productive rearrangements were above 56.7% and as segregating when the standard deviation between donors was above 5%. A statistical classification framework was developed to diagnose cytomegalovirus status using the catalog of TCR beta chain sequences. A later analysis assigned V and J genes by comparing TCR nucleotide sequences with IMGT/GENE-DB human TR gene sequences. A later analysis assigned CDR3 sequences and most-parsimonious VDJ recombination scenarios with the TCRdist pipeline. In a later analysis, each TCR beta chain was defined by its CDR3 amino acid sequence together with its V-gene family, and reads without a unique V-gene family were excluded. As a way to deal with suspected cross-contamination and a sequencing artifact, a later analysis dropped under 600 nucleotide sequences that were highly shared and had low generation probability. In a later analysis, a clonal expansion index for each public chain was calculated from normalized within-repertoire ranks of inferred template counts. In a later analysis, generation probabilities were computed with a VDJ recombination model fitted to out-of-frame rearrangements, and the resulting probabilities were checked against IGoR. In a later analysis, TCR-TCR, TCR-HLA and TCR-CMV co-occurrence was scored with hypergeometric tests, and a repertoire-size bias correction was applied to TCR pairs. A later analysis estimated false discovery rates by permuting HLA or CMV assignments 20 times. A later analysis grouped co-occurring TCRs with DBSCAN, adding TCRdist sequence similarity when clustering within HLA-allele-positive subsets. Co-occurrence clustering excluded repertoires with fewer than 30,000 or more than 120,000 public chains, plus five with anomalous nucleotide sharing. This is the immuneACCESS table as TCRdb keeps it, with only in-frame sequences that have V and J called. A part of the clones is gone; compared with another copy, unresolved V genes explain less than half, and the rest is unexplained. The V and J calls and the clone size are those of that table, but D and trimming were determined from the DNA. Here the sample has 110,000 to 150,000 clones; roughly 9.7% occur a single time. Approximately 1.7% of the sample goes to the ten largest clones.

Turning to this clone: Its antigen remains undetermined. Base quality data are lacking; no much larger clone is found one base away.

The CDR3, cysteine through phenylalanine, is 13 amino acids long. Just the 39-base CDR3 DNA is kept, in frame starting at base 1. The trim is 7 bases for V and 0 bases for J, with a gap of 9 bases between the germline ends. CDR1 and CDR2 were assigned from the germline V gene as MNHEY and SVGAGI. The sequence was collected from a man in his forties or fifties in good health and CMV-seronegative. The rearranged chain carries TRBV6-5 and TRBJ1-2; confidence is insufficient to name the D gene. The sample was PBMCs. In nucleotides, the sequence is TGTGCCAGCAACCCCGGGACTAACTATGGCTACACCTTC. Its amino acids are CASNPGTNYGYTF.